This T cell receptor beta chain was obtained from a study of blood T cell repertoires in COVID-19. About the study: Samples taken during acute and convalescent COVID-19 were collected in the United States, Italy and Spain. PBMCs, B-cell-depleted T cells, or T cells provided the cDNA or gDNA that made up the material.

This clone was seen only a few times. Trimming at V came to 3 bases and at J to 4 bases, leaving 2 bases not matched to a gene. The CDR3 covers 14 residues. CDR1 is SGHAT and CDR2 is FQNNGV in the germline V gene. Original processing methods: Amplification with reference gene primers provided the estimates of nucleated cell counts. Clones were read by immunoSEQ multiplex PCR, and TCRdb kept only the in-frame ones, dropping some. V and J calls and clone size are those listed in that table; D and trimming were worked out from the DNA. The sample contains about 130,000 clones, 70% to 85% of which appear only once.

Sequenced: peripheral blood. This chain joins TRBV11-2 and TRBJ2-1; TRBD2 matches 8 bases. This clonotype originated in a man aged 55-75 years who had recovered from COVID-19. In DNA form, the CDR3 reads TGTGCCAGCAGCTTGGCGGGGGGTTACAATGAGCAGTTCTTC. It is translated as CASSLAGGYNEQFF.